This passage covers 23 T cell receptor beta chains from one sample sequenced in a study of regulatory T cells in long-lasting Graves disease (TCRdb year 2021). The library was produced with multiplex PCR. These reads were obtained on an Illumina HiSeq 4000. iRepertoire HTBI primers and Arm-PCR amplification of CDR3 regions were used to construct TCR beta libraries. TCRdb trimmed the raw reads at Q25, called clones with MiXCR and kept productive beta chains. Rows matching on CDR3 protein sequence are summarized as one entry with the most common DNA and genes. This sample gives around 460,000 distinct CDR3 sequences in total; 12% to 15% of them show up just once. The ten largest clones represent over 15% of the sample. The label giving this sample's time point can be read as: newly diagnosed GD, antithyroid drugs for less than 3 months. For both TCR sequencing and RNA sequencing, RNA was extracted from PBMCs using TRIzol.

The same data also contributed to another study, on T cells in Graves' hyperthyroidism and ophthalmopathy.

Material: peripheral blood mononuclear cells (PBMCs), obtained at new diagnosis, from a patient treated with antithyroid drugs. These receptors were taken from a woman in her 50s with Graves disease. Donor details come from another sample of the same person, matched by shared clones.

This clonotype occurred many times. This chain connects TRBV11-2 to TRBJ2-7; 10 positions match TRBD1. Per germline, CDR1 SGHAT and CDR2 FQNNGV. The CDR3 consists of 14 residues. V lost 3 bases, J lost 7 bases, and 6 bases stayed unmatched. CDR3 in DNA: TGTGCCAGCAGCTTGGGGACAGGGGCGGGAGAGCAGTACTTC. Amino acid sequence: CASSLGTGAGEQYF. The variable domain in full, completed from reference TRBV11-2 and TRBJ2-7, reads EAGVAQSPRYKIIEKRQSVAFWCNPISGHATLYWYQQILGQGPKLLIQFQNNGVVDDSQLPKDRFSAERLKGVDSTLKIQPAKLEDSAVYLCASSLGTGAGEQYFGPGTRLTVT.

Worth noting for this clonotype: A far larger clone is a single base away, which makes a read error likely. The chain recombines TRBV12-3 or TRBV12-4 with TRBJ2-1, with 8 bases lining up with TRBD1. The CDR3 sequence is 15 residues long. Losses at the gene ends were 5 bases for V and 10 bases for J; bases not matched to a gene: 13. The CDR3 nucleotides are TGTGCCAGCAGTCAATCCGGGACAGGAAACTACGAGCAGTTCTTC. Its translation: CASSQSGTGNYEQFF.

This clonotype appeared many times. The rearrangement links TRBV27 to TRBJ2-3, with no clear D. Trimming took 3 bases from V and 2 from J, leaving 12 bases between them. The CDR3 runs to 15 residues. CDR1 is MNHEY and CDR2 is SMNVEV in the germline V gene (reference sequence). In DNA, the CDR3 is TGTGCCAGCAGTTTCAAAAGCAGAACCACAGATACGCAGTATTTT. Protein product: CASSFKSRTTDTQYF.

This clonotype has ten or more counts. This rearrangement joins TRBV2 to TRBJ2-5; no reliable D call. Germline values: CDR1 SNHLY, CDR2 FYNNEI. The ends were cut back, 8 bases at V and 1 base at J, with 14 bases in the middle. The CDR3 length is 14 residues. CDR3 protein: CASFGVKAQETQYF. The CDR3 region has the DNA TGTGCCAGCTTCGGTGTTAAGGCCCAAGAGACCCAGTACTTC.

This clonotype has ten or more counts. The CDR3, as DNA: TGTGCCAGCAGCTTAGGACTAGCCGTTTCTATGGAGACCCAGTACTTC. It translates to CASSLGLAVSMETQYF. The rearrangement uses TRBV11-2 and TRBJ2-5, with TRBD2 matching over 7 bases. V lost 1 base and J lost 5; bases outside the gene matches: 10. Germline V gives CDR1 SGHAT, CDR2 FQNNGV. The CDR3 runs 16 residues.

This clonotype appeared a few times. Being one base from a much bigger clone, this may be a read error. This chain uses TRBV7-3 with TRBJ2-6; unclear D gene. This CDR3 has 13 residues. V was clipped by 3 bases and J by 2 bases, with 2 bases between them. CDR1 is SGHTA and CDR2 is FQGTGA in the germline V gene. The CDR3 loop is CASSFAGANVLTF. CDR3 DNA sequence: TGTGCCAGCAGCTTCGCTGGGGCCAACGTCCTGACTTTC.

This clonotype was counted a few times. The final CDR3 position lacks the conserved phenylalanine or tryptophan, pointing to a likely read error. V and J are TRBV7-8 and TRBJ1-4; 8 bases agree with TRBD1. With V trimmed by 3 bases and J by 7 bases, 7 bases remained unmatched. The CDR3 runs to 15 residues. Germline CDR1 and CDR2: SGHVS and FQNEAQ. This chain's CDR3 is CASSLDRVKVEKLFL. The CDR3 DNA follows: TGTGCCAGCAGCTTGGACAGGGTAAAGGTTGAAAAACTGTTTCTT.

This clonotype was observed at least ten times. The chain links TRBV3-1 to TRBJ2-2; no clear D gene. Trimming removed 0 bases at V and 4 bases at J, with 9 bases between. The CDR3 is 15 residues long. The germline V gene encodes CDR1 LGHDT and CDR2 YNNKEL (reference sequence). CDR3 sequence reads: CASSQDRAGTGELFF. The CDR3, as DNA: TGTGCCAGCAGCCAAGATCGGGCAGGCACCGGGGAGCTGTTTTTT.

This clonotype was seen ten or more times. This chain joins TRBV3-1 and TRBJ1-6; no reliable D call. V lost 3 bases to trimming and J lost 7 bases, with 10 bases between them. Germline assignment: CDR1 LGHDT and CDR2 YNNKEL (reference sequence). CDR3 length equals 14 residues. The CDR3 coding sequence is TGTGCCAGCAGCCAGGCCCGGCCGAATTCACCCCTCCACTTT. The encoded protein is CASSQARPNSPLHF.

This clonotype was seen a handful of times. The chain combines TRBV29-1 with TRBJ2-5, with 7 bases aligning to TRBD2. The CDR3 runs to 15 residues. With 0 bases clipped from V and 5 bases from J, the junction kept 9 bases outside the gene matches. CDR1 is SQVTM and CDR2 is ANQGSEA in the germline V gene. The chain's CDR3 is CSVEDWGRAVETQYF. The CDR3 region has the DNA TGCAGCGTTGAAGATTGGGGGAGGGCCGTGGAGACCCAGTACTTC.

This clonotype was counted a single time. The rearrangement uses TRBV29-1 and TRBJ1-3, with unresolved D. This CDR3 is 12 amino acids long. V dropped 4 bases and J dropped 1 base, with 5 bases sitting between them. From germline, CDR1 is SQVTM and CDR2 ANQGSEA. The CDR3 loop reads CSVGDSGNTIYF. The CDR3 DNA reads as TGCAGCGTTGGGGATTCTGGAAACACCATATATTTT.

This chain links TRBV30 with TRBJ1-2; D might be TRBD1 (6 bases). CDR1 and CDR2 (germline): GTSNPN, SVGIG (reference sequence). The CDR3 runs to 12 residues. Trimming pared 5 bases from V and 6 bases from J, leaving 13 bases between. Here the CDR3 DNA reads TGTGCCTGGGACGGGGGGGGCAATGGCTACACCTTC. Its protein product is CAWDGGGNGYTF.

The rearrangement links TRBV2 to TRBJ2-7, with 9 bases identical to TRBD1. The germline CDR1 and CDR2 sequences are SNHLY and FYNNEI. The V gene end was trimmed by 0 bases and the J gene end by 6 bases; junction bases not matched to a gene: 6. This CDR3 is built from 15 residues. CDR3 in DNA: TGTGCCAGCAGTGAAGCCAGGACAGGGGACGCCGAGCAGTACTTC. It yields the protein CASSEARTGDAEQYF.

This sequence joins TRBV7-3 and TRBJ1-3; no reliable D call. Per germline, CDR1 SGHTA and CDR2 FQGTGA. Trimming removed 2 bases from V and 6 bases from J, with 2 bases in between. This CDR3 is 11 amino acids long. The CDR3 DNA follows: TGTGCCAGCAGCTTACTAAACACCATATATTTT. It encodes CASSLLNTIYF.

This clonotype has only a few counts. The V gene is TRBV20-1, the J gene TRBJ2-1, with TRBD2 identical over 7 bases. This CDR3 spans 15 amino acids. Germline V gene data show CDR1 as DFQATT and CDR2 as SNEGSKA (reference sequence). V lost 0 bases, J lost 0 bases, and 2 bases stayed unmatched. The CDR3 DNA reads TGCAGTGCTAGAGACGGGAGGAGCTCCTACAATGAGCAGTTCTTC. Protein: CSARDGRSSYNEQFF.

About this clonotype: One base separates it from a far larger clone, so it is likely a read error. The chain is built from TRBV7-9 and TRBJ2-1, with D uncertain. V was pared by 3 bases and J by 11 bases, with 11 bases between. The CDR3 is 12 residues long. The V gene's germline CDR1 is SEHNR and CDR2 FQNEAQ (reference sequence). CDR3 coding DNA: TGTGCCAGCAGCTTCCCTTTTACGCAGCAGTTCTTC. Translating it yields CASSFPFTQQFF.

This clonotype was seen many times. J is TRBJ1-6 and V is TRBV12-3 or TRBV12-4; D remains ambiguous. CDR3 size: 15 residues. V lost 1 base and J 7 bases, leaving 11 bases between the germline ends. As DNA, the CDR3 is TGTGCCAGCAGTTTAGAGGGTATGGGGAATTCACCCCTCCACTTT. Its translation is CASSLEGMGNSPLHF.

This clonotype was picked up many times. The V gene is TRBV9, the J gene TRBJ2-5; D is tentatively TRBD1 or TRBD2 (5 bases each). V lost 2 bases and J lost 4, with 9 bases in between. Germline CDR1 SGDLS, CDR2 YYNGEE. The CDR3 covers 13 residues. CDR3 loop: CASSVVRGETQYF. The CDR3 coding sequence is TGTGCCAGCAGCGTTGTGAGGGGAGAGACCCAGTACTTC.

This clonotype came up a few times. A read error may account for a junction end that differs from germline. The J gene is TRBJ2-7, the V gene TRBV9, with D hard to call. CDR3 length: 13 amino acids. Germline values: CDR1 SGDLS, CDR2 YYNGEE. CDR3 amino acids: CASSATGNYKQYF. Here the CDR3 DNA reads TGTGCCAGCAGCGCGACGGGTAACTACAAGCAGTACTTC.

Many counts were recorded for this clonotype. V is TRBV6-1 and J is TRBJ1-5; 11 bases line up with TRBD1. J lost 0 bases, V lost 7 bases, and 2 bases had no gene match. This CDR3 has 15 amino acids. Germline V lookup: CDR1 MNHNS, CDR2 SASEGT. In DNA, the CDR3 is TGTGCCAGCACGGACAGGGGGCCTAGCAATCAGCCCCAGCATTTT. This sequence encodes CASTDRGPSNQPQHF.

In its sample, this clonotype was seen many times. The V call is TRBV28, the J call TRBJ1-5; 8 nucleotides align to TRBD1. CDR3 length: 19 amino acids. CDR1 is MDHEN, CDR2 SYDVKM, per germline. V lost 6 bases and J lost 9; bases outside the gene matches: 25. CDR3 sequence reads: CASSRPGTGAPSKGRPQHF. CDR3 nucleotide sequence: TGTGCCAGCAGCCGTCCCGGGACAGGTGCCCCTTCAAAGGGTCGGCCCCAGCATTTT.

There are many counts of this clonotype. The DNA of the CDR3 is TGCGCCAGCAGCTTGGGGGCCGGGAATGAGCAGTTCTTC. Its translation: CASSLGAGNEQFF. The chain has TRBV5-1 and TRBJ2-1; no definite D call. The V end was cut by 0 bases, the J end by 7 bases, with 8 bases between. Germline CDR1 SGHRS, CDR2 YFSETQ. The CDR3 runs 13 residues.

This clonotype was recorded many times. The chain joins TRBV6-2 or TRBV6-3 to TRBJ1-1; a weak D match, TRBD1 (5 bases). Trimming took 2 bases from V and 3 from J, leaving 13 bases between them. This CDR3 has 15 residues. CDR1 is MNHEY, CDR2 SVGEGT, per germline. The chain's CDR3 is CASSYEAAGDTEAFF. In DNA form, the CDR3 reads TGTGCCAGCAGTTACGAGGCAGCGGGGGACACTGAAGCTTTCTTT.